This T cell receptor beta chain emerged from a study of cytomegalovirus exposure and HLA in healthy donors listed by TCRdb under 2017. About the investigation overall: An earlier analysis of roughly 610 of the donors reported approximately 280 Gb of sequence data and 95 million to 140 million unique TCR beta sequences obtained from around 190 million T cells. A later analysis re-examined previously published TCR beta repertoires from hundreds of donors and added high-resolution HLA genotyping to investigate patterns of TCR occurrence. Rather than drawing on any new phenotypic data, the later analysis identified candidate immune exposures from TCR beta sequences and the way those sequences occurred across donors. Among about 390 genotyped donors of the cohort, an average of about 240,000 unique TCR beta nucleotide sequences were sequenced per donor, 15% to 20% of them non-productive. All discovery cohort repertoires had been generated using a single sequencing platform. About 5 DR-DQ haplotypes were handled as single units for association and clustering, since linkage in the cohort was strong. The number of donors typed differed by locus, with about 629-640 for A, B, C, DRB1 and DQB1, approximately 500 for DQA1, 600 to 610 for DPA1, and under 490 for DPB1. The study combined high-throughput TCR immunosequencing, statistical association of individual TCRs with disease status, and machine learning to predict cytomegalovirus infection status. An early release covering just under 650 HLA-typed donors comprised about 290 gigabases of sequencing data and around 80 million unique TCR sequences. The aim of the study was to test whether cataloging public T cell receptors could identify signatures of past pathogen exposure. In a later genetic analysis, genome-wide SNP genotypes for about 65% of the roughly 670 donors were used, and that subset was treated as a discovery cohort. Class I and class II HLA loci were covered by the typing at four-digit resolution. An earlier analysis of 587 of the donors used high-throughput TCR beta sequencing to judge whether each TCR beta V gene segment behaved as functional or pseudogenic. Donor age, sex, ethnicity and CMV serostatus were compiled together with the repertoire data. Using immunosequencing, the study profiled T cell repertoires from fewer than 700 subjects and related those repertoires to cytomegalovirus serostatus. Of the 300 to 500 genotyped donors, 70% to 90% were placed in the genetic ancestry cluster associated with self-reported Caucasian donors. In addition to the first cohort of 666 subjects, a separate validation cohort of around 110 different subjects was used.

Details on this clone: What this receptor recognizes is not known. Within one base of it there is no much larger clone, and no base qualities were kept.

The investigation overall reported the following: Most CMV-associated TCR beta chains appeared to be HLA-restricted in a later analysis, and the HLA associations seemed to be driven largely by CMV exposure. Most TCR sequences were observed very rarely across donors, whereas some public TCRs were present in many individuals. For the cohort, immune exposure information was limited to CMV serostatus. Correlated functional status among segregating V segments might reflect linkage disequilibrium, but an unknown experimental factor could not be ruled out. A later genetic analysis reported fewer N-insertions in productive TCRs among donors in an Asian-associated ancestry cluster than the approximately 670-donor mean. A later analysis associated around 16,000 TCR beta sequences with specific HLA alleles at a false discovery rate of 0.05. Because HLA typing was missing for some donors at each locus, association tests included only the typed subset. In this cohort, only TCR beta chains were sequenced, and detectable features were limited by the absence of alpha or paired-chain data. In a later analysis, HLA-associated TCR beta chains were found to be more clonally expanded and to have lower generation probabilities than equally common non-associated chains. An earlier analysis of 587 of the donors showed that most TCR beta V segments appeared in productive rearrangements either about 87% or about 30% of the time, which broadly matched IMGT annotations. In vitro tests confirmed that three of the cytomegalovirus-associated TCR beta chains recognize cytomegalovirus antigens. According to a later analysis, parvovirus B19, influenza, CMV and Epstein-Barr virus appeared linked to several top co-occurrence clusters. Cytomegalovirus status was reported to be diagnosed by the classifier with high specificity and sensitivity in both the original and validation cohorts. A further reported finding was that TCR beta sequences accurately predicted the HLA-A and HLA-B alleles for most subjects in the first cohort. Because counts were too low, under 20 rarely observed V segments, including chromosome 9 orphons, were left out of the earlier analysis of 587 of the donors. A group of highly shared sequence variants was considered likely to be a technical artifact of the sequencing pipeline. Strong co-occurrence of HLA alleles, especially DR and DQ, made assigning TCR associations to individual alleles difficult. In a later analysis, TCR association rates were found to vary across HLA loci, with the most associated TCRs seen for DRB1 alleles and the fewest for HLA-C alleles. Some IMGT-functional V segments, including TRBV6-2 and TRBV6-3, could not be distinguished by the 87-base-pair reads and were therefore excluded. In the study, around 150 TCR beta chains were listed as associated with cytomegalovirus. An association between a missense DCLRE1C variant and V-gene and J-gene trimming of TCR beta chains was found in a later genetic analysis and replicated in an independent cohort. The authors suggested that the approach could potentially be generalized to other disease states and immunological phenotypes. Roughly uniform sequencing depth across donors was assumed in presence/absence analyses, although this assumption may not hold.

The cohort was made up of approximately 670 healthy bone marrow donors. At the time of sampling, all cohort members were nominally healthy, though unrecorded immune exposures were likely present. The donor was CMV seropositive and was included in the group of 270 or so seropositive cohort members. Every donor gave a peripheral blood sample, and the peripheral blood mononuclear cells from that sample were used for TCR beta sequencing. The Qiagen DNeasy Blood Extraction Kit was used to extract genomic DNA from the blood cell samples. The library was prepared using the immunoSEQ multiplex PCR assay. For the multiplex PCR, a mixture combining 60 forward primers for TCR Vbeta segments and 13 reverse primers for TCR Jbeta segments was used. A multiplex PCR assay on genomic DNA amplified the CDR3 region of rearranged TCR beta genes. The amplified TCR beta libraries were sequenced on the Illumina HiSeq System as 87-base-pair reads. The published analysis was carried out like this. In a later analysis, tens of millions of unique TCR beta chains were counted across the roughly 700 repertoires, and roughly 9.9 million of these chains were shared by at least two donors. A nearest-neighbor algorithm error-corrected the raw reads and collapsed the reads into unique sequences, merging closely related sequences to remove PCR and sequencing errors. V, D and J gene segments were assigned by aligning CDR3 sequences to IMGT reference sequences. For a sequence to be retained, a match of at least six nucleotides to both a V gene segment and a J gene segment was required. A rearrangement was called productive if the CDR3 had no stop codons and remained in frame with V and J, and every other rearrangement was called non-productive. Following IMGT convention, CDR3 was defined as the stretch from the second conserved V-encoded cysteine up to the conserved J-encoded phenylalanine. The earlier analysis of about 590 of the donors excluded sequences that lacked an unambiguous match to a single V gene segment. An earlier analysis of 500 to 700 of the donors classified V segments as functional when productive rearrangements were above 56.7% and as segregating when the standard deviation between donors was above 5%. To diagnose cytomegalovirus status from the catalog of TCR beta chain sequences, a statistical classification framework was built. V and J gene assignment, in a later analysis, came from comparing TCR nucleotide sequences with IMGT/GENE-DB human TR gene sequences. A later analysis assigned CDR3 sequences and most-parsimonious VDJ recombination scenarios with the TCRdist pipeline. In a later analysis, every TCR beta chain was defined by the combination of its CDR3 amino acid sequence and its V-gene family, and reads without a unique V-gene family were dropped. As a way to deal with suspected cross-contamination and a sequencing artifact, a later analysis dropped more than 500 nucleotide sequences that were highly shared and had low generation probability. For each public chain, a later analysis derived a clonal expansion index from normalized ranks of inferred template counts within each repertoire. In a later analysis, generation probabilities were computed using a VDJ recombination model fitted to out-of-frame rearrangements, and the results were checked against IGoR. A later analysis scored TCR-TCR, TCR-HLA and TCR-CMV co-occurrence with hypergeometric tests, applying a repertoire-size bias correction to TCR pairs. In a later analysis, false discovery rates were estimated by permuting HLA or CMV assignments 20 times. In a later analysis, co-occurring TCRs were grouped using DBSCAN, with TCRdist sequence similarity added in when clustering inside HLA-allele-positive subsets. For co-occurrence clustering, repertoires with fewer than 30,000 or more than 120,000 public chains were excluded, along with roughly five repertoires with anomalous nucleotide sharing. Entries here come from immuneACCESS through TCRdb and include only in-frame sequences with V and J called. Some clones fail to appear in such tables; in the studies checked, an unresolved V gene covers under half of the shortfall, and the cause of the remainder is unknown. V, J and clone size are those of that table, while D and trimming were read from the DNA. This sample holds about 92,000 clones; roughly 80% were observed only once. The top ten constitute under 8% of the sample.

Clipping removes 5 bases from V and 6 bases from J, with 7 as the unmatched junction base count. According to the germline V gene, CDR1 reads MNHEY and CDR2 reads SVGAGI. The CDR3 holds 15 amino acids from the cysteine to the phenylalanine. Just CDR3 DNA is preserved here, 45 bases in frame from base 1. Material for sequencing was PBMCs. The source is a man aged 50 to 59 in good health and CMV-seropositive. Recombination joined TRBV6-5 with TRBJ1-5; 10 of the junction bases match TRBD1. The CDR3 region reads CASSRGTGEGQPQHF. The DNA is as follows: TGTGCCAGCAGTCGAGGGACAGGGGAGGGTCAGCCCCAGCATTTT.